This T cell receptor (beta chain) emerged from a study of molecular identifiers for immune sequencing clone quantification. Losses at the gene ends were 5 bases for V and 5 bases for J; bases not matched to a gene: 10. The CDR3 loop spans 16 amino acids. In its sample, this clonotype was seen many times. One entry per CDR3 protein, called by TCRdb with MiXCR from the PCR reads. The sample contains hundreds of thousands of distinct CDR3 sequences, about 20% of which appear only once. The sequence came from a human donor in good health. Some libraries in this study had Jurkat cell RNA spiked in. V and J are TRBV12-3 or TRBV12-4 and TRBJ1-5; 9 nucleotides agree with TRBD1. The specimen sequenced was naive CD8+ T cells from blood, with Jurkat cell RNA spiked in. Documented subset: FACS-sorted CD8+CD4-CCR7+CD45RA+ naive T cells. This CDR3 is CASSPPGTGWDQPQHF. The CDR3 DNA reads as TGTGCCAGCAGTCCTCCCGGGACAGGGTGGGATCAGCCCCAGCATTTT.